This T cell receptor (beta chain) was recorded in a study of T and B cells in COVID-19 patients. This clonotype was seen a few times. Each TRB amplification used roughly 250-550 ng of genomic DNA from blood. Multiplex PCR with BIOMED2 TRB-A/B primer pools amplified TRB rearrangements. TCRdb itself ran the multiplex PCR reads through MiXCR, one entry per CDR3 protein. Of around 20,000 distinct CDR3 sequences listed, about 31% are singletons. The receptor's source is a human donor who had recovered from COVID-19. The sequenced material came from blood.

Written as DNA, the CDR3 is TGTGCCAGCAGTCTTACCGGGGAGGGACAAGCTTTCTTT. Protein product: CASSLTGEGQAFF. This rearrangement joins TRBV27 to TRBJ1-1; tentative D call: TRBD1 (5 bases). The CDR3 runs 13 residues. Germline CDR1 reads MNHEY; CDR2 reads SMNVEV (reference sequence). V shed 5 bases and J shed 9 bases, with 16 bases lying between them.